Here is one T cell receptor (beta chain) with its context. Time point reported: sample taken at primary tumor resection. Sequencing of whole RNA from tumor, nontumor lung or frozen PBMC involved no sorting. Each CDR3 protein is one row after TCRdb ran MiXCR on the 5' RACE reads. The sample includes tens of thousands of distinct CDR3 sequences, around 21% of them seen just once. This entry belongs to a study of spatial heterogeneity in lung cancer. At the level of the study: TCR and UMI combinations that were unique each appeared, on average, more than ten times in raw reads.

Per germline, CDR1 GTSNPN and CDR2 SVGIG (reference sequence). After removal of 3 bases from V and 8 bases from J, the junction contained 6 bases not matched to a gene. There are 13 residues in the CDR3. The source of this sequence is a male donor with early-stage non-small cell lung cancer. The sequenced sample was PBMCs, obtained at surgery. The V and J genes are TRBV30 and TRBJ1-2; 10 positions agree with TRBD1. The CDR3 spells CAWSDDRGRGYTF. The CDR3 DNA is TGTGCCTGGAGCGATGACAGGGGGCGAGGCTACACCTTC.